This TCR beta chain comes out of a study of cytomegalovirus exposure and HLA in healthy donors. Study findings and constraints: Compared with the roughly 700-donor mean, an Asian-associated ancestry cluster reportedly had fewer N-insertions, according to a later analysis.

Researchers ran the PCR with 60 Vbeta and 13 Jbeta primers. Methods used by the authors: Roughly 10 million shared chains were among some 75 million unique TCR beta chains counted in a later analysis. Libraries were prepared by immunoSEQ multiplex PCR; TCRdb keeps only in-frame clonotypes and omits some of them. V and J calls and clone size are copied from that table; D and trimming were computed from the DNA. This table has approximately 140,000 clones, 70% to 90% appearing once. The CDR3 totals 13 residues. Trimming pared 3 bases from V and 3 bases from J, leaving 9 bases between. Germline CDR1 reads SGHAT; CDR2 reads FQDESV (reference sequence). A remark on this clone: Its target is not known.

The chain carries TRBV11-1 and TRBJ2-7; D is unclear. Sequenced material: PBMCs. This TCR derives from a boy aged 5-17 years in good health and CMV-seronegative. The CDR3 protein is CASSFESGYEQYF. In DNA form, the CDR3 reads TGTGCCAGCAGCTTTGAATCGGGCTACGAGCAGTACTTC.